The source of this T cell receptor (beta chain) is a study of sequential checkpoint blockade in melanoma. Study context: Patients were randomized 1:1 to nivolumab-then-ipilimumab or ipilimumab-then-nivolumab first-line. Both treatment sequences were followed by maintenance nivolumab.

Regarding treatment: randomized to nivolumab then ipilimumab (arm A) or the reverse (arm B). No patient had prior DNA-damaging chemotherapy. From thawed PBMCs, live CD3+CD8+ cells negative for CD19 and CD56 were sorted. Here immunoSEQ multiplex PCR was the method, and the copy in TCRdb shows in-frame clones only, minus some. This table holds 30,000 to 40,000 clones, 84% found once. Sequenced here: CD8+ T cells sorted from blood (inferred from file names), sampled from a patient given nivolumab and ipilimumab in sequence. This TCR came from a human donor with melanoma.

The CDR3 coding sequence is TGTGCCACTTTATGGGTCAGGGCTGGGGCCAACGTCCTGACTTTC. Protein: CATLWVRAGANVLTF. V gene TRBV6-8 combines with J gene TRBJ2-6, with D maybe TRBD1 (5 bases). Germline V gene sequence: CDR1 MNHGY, CDR2 SAAAGT. CDR3 size: 15 residues. Trimming removed 10 bases from V and 2 bases from J, with 15 bases in between.